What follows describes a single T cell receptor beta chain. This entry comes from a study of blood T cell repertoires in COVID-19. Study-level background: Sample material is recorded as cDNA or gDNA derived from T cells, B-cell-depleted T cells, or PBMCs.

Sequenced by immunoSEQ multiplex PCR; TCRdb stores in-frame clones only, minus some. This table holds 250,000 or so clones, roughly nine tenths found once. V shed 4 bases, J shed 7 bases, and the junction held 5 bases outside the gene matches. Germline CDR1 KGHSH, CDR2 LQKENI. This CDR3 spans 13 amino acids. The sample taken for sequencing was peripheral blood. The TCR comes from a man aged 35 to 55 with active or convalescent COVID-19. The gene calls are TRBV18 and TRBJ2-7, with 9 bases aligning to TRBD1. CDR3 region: CASSLQGAGEQYF. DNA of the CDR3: TGTGCCAGCTCACTACAGGGGGCAGGAGAGCAGTACTTC.